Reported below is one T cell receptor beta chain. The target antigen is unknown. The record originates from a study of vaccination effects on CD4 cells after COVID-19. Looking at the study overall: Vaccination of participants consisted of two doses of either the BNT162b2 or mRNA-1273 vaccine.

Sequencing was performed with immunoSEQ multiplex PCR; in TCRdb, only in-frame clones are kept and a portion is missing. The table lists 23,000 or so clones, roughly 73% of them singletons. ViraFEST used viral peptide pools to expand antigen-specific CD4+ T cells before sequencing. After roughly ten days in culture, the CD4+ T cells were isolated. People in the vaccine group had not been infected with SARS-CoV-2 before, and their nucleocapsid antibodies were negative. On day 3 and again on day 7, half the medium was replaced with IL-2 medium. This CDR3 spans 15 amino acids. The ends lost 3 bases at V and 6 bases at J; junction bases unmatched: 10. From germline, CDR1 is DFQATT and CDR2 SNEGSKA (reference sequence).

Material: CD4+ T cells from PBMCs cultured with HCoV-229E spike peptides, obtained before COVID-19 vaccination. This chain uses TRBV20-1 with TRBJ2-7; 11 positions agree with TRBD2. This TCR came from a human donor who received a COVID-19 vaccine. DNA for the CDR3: TGCAGTGCTAGTATCCCCACTAGCGGGAGTCCCGAGCAGTACTTC. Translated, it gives CSASIPTSGSPEQYF.